This T cell receptor (beta chain) is drawn from a study of a mutant IDH1 vaccine in newly diagnosed glioma. Points on this clone: As yet, its antigen is unknown.

TCRdb keeps only in-frame clones here, not all; method: immunoSEQ multiplex PCR. The sample has roughly 62,000 clones, about 89% seen once. Time point noted: week 11, during vaccination. Every vaccine dose comprised 300 ug of mutant IDH1 20-mer peptide plus topical imiquimod. The sample here was PBMCs, taken from a glioma patient whose treatment included an IDH1 peptide vaccine. The TCR sequence derives from a middle-aged man with glioma.

This CDR3 is CSVERQGSGYTF. In nucleotides, the CDR3 is TGCAGCGTTGAACGTCAGGGCAGCGGCTACACCTTC. The chain employs TRBV29-1 and TRBJ1-2; a weak D match, TRBD1 (5 bases). Germline V CDR1 and CDR2: SQVTM, ANQGSEA. CDR3 length equals 12 residues. Trimming cost V 2 bases and J 8 bases, with 12 bases left between them.